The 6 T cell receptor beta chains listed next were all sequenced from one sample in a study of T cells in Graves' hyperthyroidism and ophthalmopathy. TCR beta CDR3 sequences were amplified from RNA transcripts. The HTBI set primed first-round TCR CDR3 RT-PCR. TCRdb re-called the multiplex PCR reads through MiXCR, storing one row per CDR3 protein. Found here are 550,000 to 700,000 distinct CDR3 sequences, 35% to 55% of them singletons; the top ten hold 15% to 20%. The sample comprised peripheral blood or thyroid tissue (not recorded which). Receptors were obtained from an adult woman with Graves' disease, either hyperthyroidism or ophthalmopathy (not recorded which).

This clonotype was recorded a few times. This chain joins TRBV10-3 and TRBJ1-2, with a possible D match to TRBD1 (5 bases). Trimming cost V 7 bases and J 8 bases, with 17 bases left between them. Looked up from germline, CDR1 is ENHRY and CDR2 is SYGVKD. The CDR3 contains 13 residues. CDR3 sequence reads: CAITDSPSAGYTF. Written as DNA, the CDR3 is TGTGCCATCACCGACAGTCCCTCCGCGGGCTACACCTTC.

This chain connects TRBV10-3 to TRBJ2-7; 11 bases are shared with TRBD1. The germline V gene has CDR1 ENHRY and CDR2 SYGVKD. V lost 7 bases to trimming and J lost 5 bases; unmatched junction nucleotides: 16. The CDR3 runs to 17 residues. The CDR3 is CAINTDRGPHYLHEQYF. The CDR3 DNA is TGTGCCATCAACACGGACAGGGGGCCTCACTACCTCCACGAGCAGTACTTC.

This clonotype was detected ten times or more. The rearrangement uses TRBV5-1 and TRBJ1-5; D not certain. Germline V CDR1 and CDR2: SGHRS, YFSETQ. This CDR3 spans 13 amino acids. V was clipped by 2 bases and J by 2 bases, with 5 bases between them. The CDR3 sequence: CASSLNGNQPQHF. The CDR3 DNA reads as TGCGCCAGCAGCTTAAATGGCAATCAGCCCCAGCATTTT.

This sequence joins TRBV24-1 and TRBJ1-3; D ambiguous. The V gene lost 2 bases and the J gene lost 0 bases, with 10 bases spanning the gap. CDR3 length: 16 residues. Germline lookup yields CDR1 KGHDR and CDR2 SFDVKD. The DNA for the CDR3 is TGTGCCACCAGTGATTGGCCTTGGACCTCTGGAAACACCATATATTTT. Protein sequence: CATSDWPWTSGNTIYF.

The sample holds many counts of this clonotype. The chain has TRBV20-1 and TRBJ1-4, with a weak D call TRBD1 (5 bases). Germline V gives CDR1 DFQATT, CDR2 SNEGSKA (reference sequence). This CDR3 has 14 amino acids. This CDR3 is CICRGPGMNEKLFF. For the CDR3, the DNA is TGCATCTGCCGGGGCCCCGGAATGAATGAAAAACTGTTTTTT.

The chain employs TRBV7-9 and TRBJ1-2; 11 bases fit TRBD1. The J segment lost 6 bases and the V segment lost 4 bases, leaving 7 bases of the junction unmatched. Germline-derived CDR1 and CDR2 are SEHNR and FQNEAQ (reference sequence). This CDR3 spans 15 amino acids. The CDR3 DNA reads TGTGCCAGCAGCTACGGGACAGGGGGAAGAAATGGCTACACCTTC. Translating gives CASSYGTGGRNGYTF.